This T cell receptor beta chain was retrieved from a study of Ad26.COV2.S vaccination and SARS-CoV-2 variants. Overall study findings and caveats: Participants given vaccine showed non-spike TCR breadth similar to that of placebo recipients.

Treatment specified: roughly 20 received Ad26.COV2.S at low or high dose, single or two shots; about 5 received placebo; per-sample allocation not given. Each sample was drawn 63 days after the first injection (of vaccine or placebo). Ad26.COV2.S expressed prefusion-stabilized spike from the original Wuhan strain. Method: immunoSEQ multiplex PCR; TCRdb's copy keeps in-frame clones and lacks some. The repertoire holds 300,000 to 400,000 clones, roughly 91% seen once, with 3.4% in the top ten. Trimming took 2 bases from V and 0 from J, leaving 4 bases between them. The CDR3 covers 12 residues. The germline gives CDR1 GTSNPN, CDR2 SVGIG (reference sequence). As for this clone: The antigen remains undetermined. This sample includes further DNA sequences coding for the same CDR3.

The sample here was peripheral blood, taken in a trial of Ad26.COV2.S vaccine versus placebo. This TCR derives from a person between 18 and 60 years old who received the Ad26.COV2.S COVID-19 vaccine or a placebo. The chain carries TRBV30 and TRBJ1-1; D ambiguous. The CDR3 region is CAWSLMNTEAFF. The CDR3 nucleotides are TGTGCCTGGAGTTTGATGAACACTGAAGCTTTCTTT. Full variable domain (remainder filled in from reference TRBV30 and TRBJ1-1): SQTIHQWPATLVQPVGSPLSLECTVEGTSNPNLYWYRQAAGRGLQLLFYSVGIGQISSEVPQNLSASRPQDRQFILSSKKLLLSDSGFYLCAWSLMNTEAFFGQGTRLTVV.